The 26 T cell receptor beta chains presented below share a single source sample, sequenced in a study of cytomegalovirus exposure and HLA in healthy donors. 60 Vbeta and 13 Jbeta primers were used in PCR. Clones were sequenced by immunoSEQ multiplex PCR, and TCRdb holds only the in-frame ones, with some missing. The sample records just over 70,000 clones, just under 75% being singletons. Sample: PBMCs. Receptor source: a human donor in good health.

This rearrangement joins TRBV27 to TRBJ2-1; 8 bases align to TRBD2. The V gene end was trimmed by 5 bases and the J gene end by 2 bases; junction bases not matched to a gene: 5. The CDR3 has 15 residues. The germline V gene has CDR1 MNHEY and CDR2 SMNVEV (reference sequence). The CDR3 is CASSPAGAAYNEQFF. The CDR3 coding sequence is TGTGCCAGCAGTCCAGCGGGAGCGGCCTACAATGAGCAGTTCTTC.

The rearrangement links TRBV6-5 to TRBJ2-7; D remains unclear. The CDR3 has 13 residues. Deletions cut 6 bases from V and 0 bases from J, with 9 bases between. CDR1 is MNHEY, CDR2 SVGAGI, per germline. The DNA for the CDR3 is TGTGCCAGCAGCGGGTGGAGCTCCTACGAGCAGTACTTC. Its protein product is CASSGWSSYEQYF.

V usage is TRBV5-4 and J usage is TRBJ2-7; D might be TRBD2 (5 bases). This CDR3 region has 11 residues. Deletions cut 7 bases from V and 7 bases from J, with 12 bases between. Germline CDR1 is SGHNT and CDR2 is YYREEE (reference sequence). The CDR3 spells CASGPEGEQYF. The DNA of the CDR3 is TGTGCCAGCGGCCCAGAGGGAGAGCAGTACTTC.

This clone has a handful of counts. The chain's CDR3 is CASKGSGIHEQYF. The CDR3 DNA is TGTGCCAGCAAAGGTAGCGGGATCCACGAGCAGTACTTC. The genes are TRBV11-1 and TRBJ2-7, with 8 nucleotides matching TRBD2. Germline V CDR1 and CDR2: SGHAT, FQDESV (reference sequence). V was pared by 7 bases and J by 5 bases, with 7 bases of the junction left unmatched. This CDR3 is 13 amino acids long.

The rearrangement uses TRBV7-2 and TRBJ2-5; D ambiguous. The CDR3 is 13 amino acids. Per germline, CDR1 SGHTA and CDR2 FQGNSA. V lost 1 base to trimming and J lost 3 bases, with 6 bases between them. The CDR3: CASSLDLKETQYF. The CDR3, as DNA: TGTGCCAGCAGCTTAGATCTTAAAGAGACCCAGTACTTC.

This chain links TRBV4-1 with TRBJ2-1; D is possibly TRBD1 (6 bases). Germline values: CDR1 MGHRA, CDR2 YSYEKL. Trimming removed 6 bases from V and 6 bases from J, with 12 bases in between. This CDR3 comprises 13 residues. The CDR3 is CASSNRVGNEQFF. In DNA, the CDR3 is TGCGCCAGCAGTAACAGGGTAGGCAATGAGCAGTTCTTC.

The chain employs TRBV7-3 and TRBJ2-1; D gene uncertain. CDR1 and CDR2 from the germline V gene are SGHTA and FQGTGA. The CDR3 is 17 amino acids. Trimming pared 2 bases from V and 8 bases from J, leaving 22 bases between. The CDR3 loop is CASSLVGSRKTVDEQFF. DNA of the CDR3: TGTGCCAGCAGCTTAGTGGGCAGCCGTAAAACGGTCGATGAGCAGTTCTTC.

The CDR3 nucleotides are TGTGCCAGCAGCTTAGTCGGGTTCGTCAATCAGCCCCAGCATTTT. Translating it yields CASSLVGFVNQPQHF. This chain connects TRBV7-2 to TRBJ1-5; the D is unclear. CDR3 length: 15 residues. The V end lost 1 base, the J end lost 3 bases, and 10 bases lay between the germline ends. In germline, CDR1 is SGHTA, CDR2 FQGNSA.

The gene calls are TRBV7-9 and TRBJ2-7; D might be TRBD1 (5 bases). This CDR3 contains 15 residues. CDR1 and CDR2 (germline): SEHNR, FQNEAQ (reference sequence). The V end was cut by 3 bases, the J end by 2 bases, with 14 bases between. The CDR3, as DNA: TGTGCCAGCAGCTTGGGTGGGGCCCAAACCTACGAGCAGTACTTC. This codes for CASSLGGAQTYEQYF.

The chain couples TRBV25-1 to TRBJ1-1; D ambiguous. The CDR3 runs 14 residues. Deletions cut 4 bases from V and 0 bases from J, with 9 bases between. Germline V gene lookup returns CDR1 MGHDK and CDR2 SYGVNS. The CDR3 protein is CASSGRSLNTEAFF. The DNA for the CDR3 is TGTGCCAGCAGTGGGAGGTCGTTGAACACTGAAGCTTTCTTT.

This clone was counted a few times. The rearrangement joins TRBV6-1 to TRBJ2-7; tentative D call: TRBD2 (5 bases). Germline assignment: CDR1 MNHNS and CDR2 SASEGT. The V end was cut by 6 bases, the J end by 2 bases, with 14 bases between. This CDR3 region has 14 residues. CDR3 DNA sequence: TGTGCCAGCAGGCGAGAGGGCCCAGCCTACGAGCAGTACTTC. Encoded protein: CASRREGPAYEQYF.

The chain has TRBV5-1 and TRBJ1-1, with D possibly matching TRBD1 (5 bases). The CDR3 runs to 13 residues. The V and J ends lost 5 bases and 2 bases respectively, with 10 bases between them. CDR1 and CDR2 (germline): SGHRS, YFSETQ. As DNA, the CDR3 is TGCGCCAGCAGATGGGGGACTAACACTGAAGCTTTCTTT. Translating gives CASRWGTNTEAFF. Full variable domain (missing parts from reference TRBV5-1 and TRBJ1-1): KAGVTQTPRYLIKTRGQQVTLSCSPISGHRSVSWYQQTPGQGLQFLFEYFSETQRNKGNFPGRFSGRQFSNSRSEMNVSTLELGDSALYLCASRWGTNTEAFFGQGTRLTVV.

This rearrangement joins TRBV9 to TRBJ2-5, with 8 bases that match TRBD2. The CDR3 length is 14 residues. Trimming at V came to 4 bases and at J to 1 base, leaving 3 bases not matched to a gene. The germline gives CDR1 SGDLS, CDR2 YYNGEE. As DNA, the CDR3 is TGTGCCAGCAGCCCGGGAGGGATCCAAGAGACCCAGTACTTC. Residues: CASSPGGIQETQYF.

The rearrangement uses TRBV5-8 and TRBJ2-7; D may be TRBD2 (7 bases). V was pared by 4 bases and J by 1 base, with 15 bases between. CDR3 length: 15 amino acids. The V gene's germline CDR1 is SGHTS and CDR2 YDEGEE. DNA of the CDR3: TGTGCCAGCAGCCCCTGGGGGCGGGAGTCCTACGAGCAGTACTTC. Amino acid sequence: CASSPWGRESYEQYF.

The rearrangement uses TRBV6-5 and TRBJ1-3; no clear D gene. The CDR3 contains 15 residues. Germline V CDR1 and CDR2: MNHEY, SVGAGI. Trimming shortened V by 0 bases and J by 0 bases, and 6 bases separated the two germline ends. This CDR3 is CASSYSWLSGNTIYF. In nucleotides, the CDR3 is TGTGCCAGCAGTTACTCCTGGCTCTCTGGAAACACCATATATTTT.

This clone was observed a few times. The chain couples TRBV7-8 to TRBJ2-2, with 13 bases lining up with TRBD2. Germline values: CDR1 SGHVS, CDR2 FQNEAQ. Losses at the gene ends were 5 bases for V and 1 base for J; bases not matched to a gene: 7. The CDR3 covers 18 residues. DNA for the CDR3: TGTGCCAGCAGCCTCCCGTGGACTAGCGGGAGGAACACCGGGGAGCTGTTTTTT. Translation: CASSLPWTSGRNTGELFF. Based on the CDR3 plus reference TRBV7-8 and TRBJ2-2, the full variable domain is GAGVSQSPRYKVAKRGQDVALRCDPISGHVSLFWYQQALGQGPEFLTYFQNEAQLDKSGLPSDRFFAERPEGSVSTLKIQRTQQEDSAVYLCASSLPWTSGRNTGELFFGEGSRLTVL.

The chain joins TRBV27 to TRBJ1-2; D might be TRBD1 (6 bases). The CDR3 covers 14 residues. V was trimmed by 6 bases and J by 1 base, leaving 12 bases between them. Germline loops: CDR1 MNHEY, CDR2 SMNVEV (reference sequence). The CDR3 nucleotides read TGTGCCAGCAGGGCAGGGGCCTTTAACTATGGCTACACCTTC. This codes for CASRAGAFNYGYTF.

The rearrangement joins TRBV28 to TRBJ1-2; D remains unclear. Germline V gives CDR1 MDHEN, CDR2 SYDVKM. The CDR3 has 16 residues. The V end was cut by 3 bases, the J end by 4 bases, with 18 bases between. The CDR3 loop reads CASSFLTGGRGYGYTF. CDR3 nucleotide sequence: TGTGCCAGCAGTTTTCTAACCGGCGGCCGGGGCTATGGCTACACCTTC.

This chain links TRBV6-1 with TRBJ2-7; perhaps TRBD2 as D (5 bases). V lost 10 bases and J lost 3, with 19 bases in between. CDR1 is MNHNS and CDR2 is SASEGT in the germline V gene. CDR3 length: 14 amino acids. In DNA, the CDR3 is TGTGCCACCTCTCTAGCTAGGGCCCTCTACGAGCAGTACTTC. It translates to CATSLARALYEQYF.

The gene calls are TRBV6-1 and TRBJ2-7; TRBD1 agrees at 8 bases. CDR1 is MNHNS and CDR2 is SASEGT in the germline V gene. The CDR3 length is 15 residues. Trimming removed 1 base from V and 1 base from J; junction bases left unmatched: 3. CDR3 nucleotides: TGTGCCAGCAGTGAAGAGGGACAGGAATCCTACGAGCAGTACTTC. Amino acid sequence: CASSEEGQESYEQYF.

This clone has just one count. The V and J genes are TRBV5-1 and TRBJ2-2; weak D call: TRBD1 (5 bases). Germline V lookup: CDR1 SGHRS, CDR2 YFSETQ. The CDR3 extends over 14 amino acids. The V end was cut by 0 bases, the J end by 6 bases, with 9 bases between. CDR3 sequence: CASSLGRVPGELFF. The CDR3 nucleotides read TGCGCCAGCAGCTTGGGCAGGGTCCCCGGGGAGCTGTTTTTT.

This chain uses TRBV5-6 with TRBJ2-5, with D maybe TRBD1 (5 bases). The J call is uncertain, as TRBJ2-7 better fits the DNA end. The CDR3 length is 15 residues. Germline assignment: CDR1 SGHDT and CDR2 YYEEEE. CDR3 nucleotide sequence: TGTGCCAGCAGCCTGCCGACAGACCCTTCATACGAGCAGTACTTC. Translated: CASSLPTDPSYEQYF.

This sequence joins TRBV11-2 and TRBJ2-1; D is unclear. CDR1 SGHAT and CDR2 FQNNGV come from the germline V gene. V was trimmed by 7 bases and J by 5 bases, leaving 12 bases between them. The CDR3 is made up of 13 amino acids. The CDR3 here is CASTIYPDNEQFF. The CDR3 DNA reads as TGTGCCAGCACCATTTACCCAGACAATGAGCAGTTCTTC. Full variable domain (rest looked up from reference TRBV11-2 and TRBJ2-1): EAGVAQSPRYKIIEKRQSVAFWCNPISGHATLYWYQQILGQGPKLLIQFQNNGVVDDSQLPKDRFSAERLKGVDSTLKIQPAKLEDSAVYLCASTIYPDNEQFFGPGTRLTVL.

The chain links TRBV6-5 to TRBJ2-1; 7 nucleotides align to TRBD1. The CDR3 spans 14 residues. Germline values: CDR1 MNHEY, CDR2 SVGAGI. V was clipped by 7 bases and J by 9 bases; unmatched bases: 12. This chain's CDR3 is CASTLEQGEGEQFF. CDR3 sequence (DNA): TGTGCCAGCACCCTGGAGCAGGGGGAAGGTGAGCAGTTCTTC.

The chain joins TRBV6-6 to TRBJ2-7, with 7 bases fitting TRBD1. CDR1 and CDR2 from the germline V gene are MNHNY and SVGAGI (reference sequence). This CDR3 contains 14 residues. Trimming at V came to 7 bases and at J to 3 bases, leaving 9 bases not matched to a gene. Here the CDR3 reads CASTGTAPVYEQYF. The CDR3 nucleotides are TGTGCCAGCACCGGGACAGCACCCGTCTACGAGCAGTACTTC.

The chain uses TRBV6-5 and TRBJ2-5; a possible D gene is TRBD2 (5 bases). Matching the DNA end better, TRBJ2-7 makes the J call doubtful. The CDR3 is made up of 14 amino acids. Germline CDR1 MNHEY, CDR2 SVGAGI. CDR3 in amino acids: CASSHGLGSYEQYF. The CDR3 DNA sequence: TGTGCCAGCAGTCATGGACTTGGCTCCTACGAGCAGTACTTC.